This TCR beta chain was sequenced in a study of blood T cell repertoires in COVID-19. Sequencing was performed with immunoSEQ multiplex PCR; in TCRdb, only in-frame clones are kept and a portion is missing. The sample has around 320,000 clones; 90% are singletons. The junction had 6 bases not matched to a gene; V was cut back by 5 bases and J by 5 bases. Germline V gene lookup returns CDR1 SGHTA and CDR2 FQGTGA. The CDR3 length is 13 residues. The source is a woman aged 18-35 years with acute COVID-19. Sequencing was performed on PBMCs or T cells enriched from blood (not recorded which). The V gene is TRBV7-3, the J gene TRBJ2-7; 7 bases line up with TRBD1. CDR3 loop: CASSQIRGNEQYF. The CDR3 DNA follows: TGTGCCAGCAGCCAGATCAGGGGGAACGAGCAGTACTTC. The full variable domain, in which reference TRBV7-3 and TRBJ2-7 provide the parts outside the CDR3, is GAGVSQTPSNKVTEKGKYVELRCDPISGHTALYWYRQSLGQGPEFLIYFQGTGAADDSGLPNDRFFAVRPEGSVSTLKIQRTERGDSAVYLCASSQIRGNEQYFGPGTRLTVT.